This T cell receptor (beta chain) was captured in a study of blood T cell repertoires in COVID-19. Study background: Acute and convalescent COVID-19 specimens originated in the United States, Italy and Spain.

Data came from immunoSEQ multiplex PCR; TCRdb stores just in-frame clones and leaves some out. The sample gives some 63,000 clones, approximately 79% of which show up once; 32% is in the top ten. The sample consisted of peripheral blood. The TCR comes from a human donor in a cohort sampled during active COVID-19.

The CDR3: CASSDPDRDEQYF. CDR3 nucleotide sequence: TGTGCCAGCAGTGACCCGGACAGAGACGAGCAGTACTTC. The chain joins TRBV6-4 to TRBJ2-7, with D maybe TRBD1 (6 bases). This CDR3 comprises 13 residues. Germline V gives CDR1 MRHNA, CDR2 SNTAGT. V was clipped by 2 bases and J by 5 bases, with 10 bases between them.